This T cell receptor beta chain was captured by sequencing in a study of control samples from healthy donors and cancer patients. Libraries were prepared by immunoSEQ multiplex PCR; TCRdb keeps only in-frame clonotypes and omits some of them. The sample has 130,000 or so clones, roughly nine tenths seen once. Sequenced material: blood. The origin of this receptor is a man younger than 35 in good health.

CDR3 nucleotide sequence: TGTGCCAGCAGTGAACTGTGGGAAGGCTATGGCTACACCTTC. Encoded protein: CASSELWEGYGYTF. This chain uses TRBV6-1 with TRBJ1-2, with D uncertain. V was cut by 2 bases and J by 4 bases, with 11 bases left in between. Germline lookup yields CDR1 MNHNS and CDR2 SASEGT. CDR3 length equals 14 residues.